Presented here are 30 T cell receptor beta chains from one specimen sequenced in a study of OX40 agonist ivuxolimab in advanced cancers. Sequenced by immunoSEQ multiplex PCR; TCRdb stores in-frame clones only, minus some. The sample lists about 54,000 clones; around 89% were seen once. Specimen: CD4+ or CD8+ T cells sorted from blood, collected in a trial of the OX40 agonist ivuxolimab. These receptors originate from an adult with an advanced solid tumor such as melanoma, head and neck, liver or kidney cancer.

The gene calls are TRBV9 and TRBJ2-1; possibly TRBD1 for D (6 bases). In germline, CDR1 is SGDLS, CDR2 YYNGEE. This CDR3 comprises 15 residues. Trimming cost V 3 bases and J 1 base, with 11 bases left between them. The CDR3, as DNA: TGTGCCAGCAGCGCACAAGGACAGTCCTACAATGAGCAGTTCTTC. Protein: CASSAQGQSYNEQFF. The whole variable domain, remainder taken from reference TRBV9 and TRBJ2-1, is DSGVTQTPKHLITATGQRVTLRCSPRSGDLSVYWYQQSLDQGLQFLIQYYNGEERAKGNILERFSAQQFPDLHSELNLSSLELGDSALYFCASSAQGQSYNEQFFGPGTRLTVL.

The V gene is TRBV11-3, the J gene TRBJ1-1; D remains unclear. Trimming took 5 bases from V and 1 from J, leaving 8 bases between them. Germline values: CDR1 SGHNT, CDR2 YENEEA. The CDR3 loop spans 13 amino acids. CDR3 in DNA: TGTGCCAGCAGCCGTCGGCCGAACACTGAAGCTTTCTTT. It is translated as CASSRRPNTEAFF. Supplemented by reference TRBV11-3 and TRBJ1-1, the full variable domain reads EAGVVQSPRYKIIEKKQPVAFWCNPISGHNTLYWYLQNLGQGPELLIRYENEEAVDDSQLPKDRFSAERLKGVDSTLKIQPAELGDSAVYLCASSRRPNTEAFFGQGTRLTVV.

In its sample, this clone was seen a few times. The V and J genes are TRBV10-1 and TRBJ2-3, with D tentatively TRBD2 (5 bases). The CDR3 covers 13 residues. Germline loops: CDR1 WNHNN, CDR2 SYGVQD (reference sequence). Trimming took 2 bases from V and 4 from J, leaving 7 bases between them. As DNA, the CDR3 is TGCGCCAGCAGTGAGGGAGGCCCAGATACGCAGTATTTT. The encoded protein is CASSEGGPDTQYF.

This chain connects TRBV30 to TRBJ2-7, with D perhaps given as TRBD1 or TRBD2 (6 bases each). The CDR3 spans 14 residues. CDR1 is GTSNPN and CDR2 is SVGIG in the germline V gene (reference sequence). Trimming stripped 0 bases from V and 3 bases from J, with 12 bases between. The CDR3 reads CAWSVLGGHYEQYF. The CDR3 DNA reads TGTGCCTGGAGTGTACTAGGGGGGCACTACGAGCAGTACTTC.

The chain uses TRBV5-6 and TRBJ1-4; 10 positions agree with TRBD1. The J segment lost 6 bases and the V segment lost 4 bases, leaving 3 bases of the junction unmatched. The CDR3 has 14 residues. CDR1 SGHDT and CDR2 YYEEEE come from the germline V gene. The CDR3 sequence is CASSRDRGDEKLFF. The CDR3 DNA is TGTGCCAGCAGCAGGGACAGGGGCGATGAAAAACTGTTTTTT.

Only a few counts were recorded for this clone. DNA for the CDR3: TGTGCCAGTTCCGGACAGACCGAGCAGCCCCAGCATTTT. Its protein product is CASSGQTEQPQHF. The chain employs TRBV19 and TRBJ1-5; tentative D call: TRBD1 (6 bases). Trimming shortened V by 8 bases and J by 7 bases, and 15 bases separated the two germline ends. CDR1 is LNHDA, CDR2 SQIVND, per germline (reference sequence). The CDR3 consists of 13 residues.

This sequence joins TRBV29-1 and TRBJ1-1; no definite D call. CDR3 length: 12 residues. Germline CDR1 reads SQVTM; CDR2 reads ANQGSEA. V was cut by 3 bases and J by 1 base, with 6 bases left in between. The CDR3: CSVDNENTEAFF. The CDR3, as DNA: TGCAGCGTTGATAATGAGAACACTGAAGCTTTCTTT. The full variable domain, its missing parts supplied by reference TRBV29-1 and TRBJ1-1, is SAVISQKPSRDICQRGTSLTIQCQVDSQVTMMFWYRQQPGQSLTLIATANQGSEATYESGFVIDKFPISRPNLTFSTLTVSNMSPEDSSIYLCSVDNENTEAFFGQGTRLTVV.

CDR3 in amino acids: CASSSVAARETQYF. In DNA, the CDR3 is TGTGCCAGTAGTTCAGTAGCGGCTCGGGAGACCCAGTACTTC. J is TRBJ2-5 and V is TRBV19, with D perhaps TRBD2 (6 bases). This CDR3 spans 14 amino acids. Between the trimmed V and J ends, which lost 5 bases and 5 bases, there was a span of 15 bases. Per the germline V gene, CDR1 is LNHDA and CDR2 is SQIVND (reference sequence). The whole variable domain, remainder taken from reference TRBV19 and TRBJ2-5, is DGGITQSPKYLFRKEGQNVTLSCEQNLNHDAMYWYRQDPGQGLRLIYYSQIVNDFQKGDIAEGYSVSREKKESFPLTVTSAQKNPTAFYLCASSSVAARETQYFGPGTRLLVL.

The chain joins TRBV5-1 to TRBJ2-2; 7 bases line up with TRBD1. This CDR3 spans 15 amino acids. With 4 bases clipped from V and 0 bases from J, the junction kept 3 bases outside the gene matches. Germline lookup yields CDR1 SGHRS and CDR2 YFSETQ. The CDR3 spells CASSKDRPNTGELFF. The CDR3 DNA sequence: TGCGCCAGCAGCAAGGACAGGCCGAACACCGGGGAGCTGTTTTTT.

V usage is TRBV4-2 and J usage is TRBJ1-3; D gene uncertain. The V gene's germline CDR1 is LGHNA and CDR2 YNFKEQ. The CDR3 contains 14 residues. V lost 0 bases, J lost 0 bases, and 3 bases lay in between. CDR3 sequence: CASSQDFSGNTIYF. The DNA of the CDR3 is TGTGCCAGCAGCCAAGACTTCTCTGGAAACACCATATATTTT.

V gene TRBV28 combines with J gene TRBJ1-5; no reliable D call. This CDR3 is 13 amino acids long. V lost 1 base to trimming and J lost 0 bases, with 1 base between them. CDR1 MDHEN and CDR2 SYDVKM come from the germline V gene. In DNA form, the CDR3 reads TGTGCCAGCAGTTTATATAGCAATCAGCCCCAGCATTTT. Its protein is CASSLYSNQPQHF.

The chain is built from TRBV5-1 and TRBJ2-7; 11 positions agree with TRBD2. J gave up 4 bases and V 5 bases, and 8 bases lay outside the gene matches. This CDR3 is 15 amino acids long. Germline V gene sequence: CDR1 SGHRS, CDR2 YFSETQ. The CDR3 loop is CASRLAGVSVYEQYF. The CDR3 DNA is TGCGCCAGCAGACTAGCGGGAGTAAGTGTGTACGAGCAGTACTTC.

Only a few counts were recorded for this clone. This chain uses TRBV4-2 with TRBJ2-7; TRBD1 is a possible D gene (6 bases). CDR3 size: 15 residues. Germline loops: CDR1 LGHNA, CDR2 YNFKEQ. V lost 4 bases and J lost 6, with 19 bases in between. CDR3 sequence (DNA): TGTGCCAGCAGCCGCAGCGAGACAGGAGCCTCCGAGCAGTACTTC. This encodes CASSRSETGASEQYF.

The chain employs TRBV15 and TRBJ1-4; D unresolved. CDR1 is LNHNV, CDR2 YYDKDF, per germline (reference sequence). The CDR3 extends over 13 amino acids. The ends were cut back, 6 bases at V and 3 bases at J, with 8 bases in the middle. The CDR3 DNA follows: TGTGCCACCAGGACGGCCTCTAATGAAAAACTGTTTTTT. Translation gives CATRTASNEKLFF.

This clone appeared a few times. The chain links TRBV6-5 to TRBJ1-5, with TRBD1 matching 7 bases. Germline values: CDR1 MNHEY, CDR2 SVGAGI. The V segment lost 6 bases and the J segment 4 bases; nucleotides outside the gene matches: 6. This CDR3 is 14 amino acids long. In nucleotides, the CDR3 is TGTGCCAGCAGATTTACAGGGGATAATCAGCCCCAGCATTTT. It translates to CASRFTGDNQPQHF.

V is TRBV18 and J is TRBJ2-2; D is unclear. There are 15 residues in the CDR3. V shed 2 bases and J shed 2 bases, with 9 bases lying between them. Per germline, CDR1 KGHSH and CDR2 LQKENI. This CDR3 is CASSPRASNTGELFF. Here the CDR3 DNA reads TGTGCCAGCTCACCAAGAGCATCAAACACCGGGGAGCTGTTTTTT.

V is TRBV28 and J is TRBJ1-2; D gene uncertain. The V gene lost 2 bases and the J gene lost 8 bases, with 6 bases spanning the gap. Germline assignment: CDR1 MDHEN and CDR2 SYDVKM. The CDR3 runs 11 residues. The CDR3 spells CASSLAGGYTF. The DNA for the CDR3 is TGTGCCAGCAGTTTAGCGGGAGGCTACACCTTC.

The rearrangement uses TRBV7-8 and TRBJ2-1; TRBD2 aligns across 10 bases. The germline V gene encodes CDR1 SGHVS and CDR2 FQNEAQ. The V and J ends lost 6 bases and 8 bases, in that order; junction bases with no gene match: 16. The CDR3 contains 17 residues. The CDR3 DNA sequence: TGTGCCAGCAGTTTTAACCCCGGGACTAGCGCGAGCTATGAGCAGTTCTTC. Translating gives CASSFNPGTSASYEQFF.

CDR3 sequence (DNA): TGTGCCAGCTCACCGTTCCTAGTCGACGAGCAGTACTTC. This codes for CASSPFLVDEQYF. This chain joins TRBV18 and TRBJ2-7; unclear D gene. V lost 3 bases and J lost 5, with 11 bases in between. Germline V gene data show CDR1 as KGHSH and CDR2 as LQKENI. This CDR3 region has 13 residues.

The CDR3: CASSENRVGGGQFF. The CDR3 region has the DNA TGTGCCAGCAGTGAAAACCGAGTGGGTGGTGGGCAGTTCTTC. V gene TRBV2 combines with J gene TRBJ2-1; D gene uncertain. Germline V lookup: CDR1 SNHLY, CDR2 FYNNEI. Trimming took 2 bases from V and 12 from J, leaving 17 bases between them. CDR3 size: 14 residues.

The rearrangement joins TRBV6-1 to TRBJ2-1; 9 bases align to TRBD1. J lost 15 bases, V lost 8 bases, and 17 bases had no gene match. The CDR3 extends over 14 amino acids. Germline V gene lookup returns CDR1 MNHNS and CDR2 SASEGT. In nucleotides, the CDR3 is TGTGCCAGCGAGCGGGACAGGGAGGCAGGTCAGCGGTTCTTC. This codes for CASERDREAGQRFF.

The V call is TRBV5-6, the J call TRBJ1-3; no reliable D call. Trimming cost V 4 bases and J 0 bases, with 11 bases left between them. CDR3 length: 15 residues. CDR1 is SGHDT and CDR2 is YYEEEE in the germline V gene. The DNA of the CDR3 is TGTGCCAGCAGCCCTCGACGGTCCTCTGGAAACACCATATATTTT. Protein: CASSPRRSSGNTIYF.

V and J are TRBV5-1 and TRBJ2-3; D is possibly TRBD2 (6 bases). Germline V gives CDR1 SGHRS, CDR2 YFSETQ. V was trimmed by 2 bases and J by 3 bases, leaving 13 bases between them. This CDR3 is 15 amino acids long. The CDR3 sequence: CASSLAGGQTDTQYF. The CDR3 nucleotides are TGCGCCAGCAGCTTAGCGGGCGGGCAAACAGATACGCAGTATTTT.

The chain employs TRBV27 and TRBJ1-2, with D tentatively TRBD1 (5 bases). The CDR3 contains 13 residues. Looked up from germline, CDR1 is MNHEY and CDR2 is SMNVEV (reference sequence). V dropped 6 bases and J dropped 6 bases, with 14 bases sitting between them. The CDR3 protein is CASRVGQGHGYTF. CDR3 coding DNA: TGTGCCAGCAGGGTGGGGCAGGGACATGGCTACACCTTC.

V usage is TRBV5-1 and J usage is TRBJ2-1, with TRBD1 matching over 8 bases. V gave up 0 bases and J gave up 0 bases; unmatched junction bases: 11. This CDR3 has 19 amino acids. The germline V gene has CDR1 SGHRS and CDR2 YFSETQ. CDR3 region: CASSLDLTAQGVSYNEQFF. CDR3 DNA sequence: TGCGCCAGCAGCTTGGACCTCACGGCACAGGGGGTCTCCTACAATGAGCAGTTCTTC.

The chain uses TRBV15 and TRBJ1-5; TRBD1 aligns across 11 bases. Germline V gives CDR1 LNHNV, CDR2 YYDKDF (reference sequence). This CDR3 is built from 15 residues. The V segment lost 0 bases and the J segment 6 bases; nucleotides outside the gene matches: 1. CDR3 sequence (DNA): TGTGCCACCAGCAGAGATGGGACAGGGGGTCAGCCCCAGCATTTT. It translates to CATSRDGTGGQPQHF. Together with reference TRBV15 and TRBJ1-5, the CDR3 gives the full variable domain: DAMVIQNPRYQVTQFGKPVTLSCSQTLNHNVMYWYQQKSSQAPKLLFHYYDKDFNNEADTPDNFQSRRPNTSFCFLDIRSPGLGDTAMYLCATSRDGTGGQPQHFGDGTRLSIL.

This sequence joins TRBV30 and TRBJ1-1; maybe TRBD1 (6 bases). Trimming shortened V by 3 bases and J by 5 bases, and 13 bases separated the two germline ends. The CDR3 sequence is 13 residues long. Looked up from germline, CDR1 is GTSNPN and CDR2 is SVGIG (reference sequence). Here the CDR3 reads CAWSRGGGTEAFF. CDR3 sequence (DNA): TGTGCCTGGAGCAGGGGAGGTGGGACTGAAGCTTTCTTT.

The chain has TRBV9 and TRBJ1-4; D gene ambiguous. Germline loops: CDR1 SGDLS, CDR2 YYNGEE. CDR3 size: 15 residues. Trimming cost V 4 bases and J 6 bases, with 16 bases left between them. The CDR3 region is CASSSRTDDYEKLFF. The CDR3 nucleotides read TGTGCCAGCAGCTCCCGGACGGATGATTATGAAAAACTGTTTTTT.

The rearrangement links TRBV5-5 to TRBJ2-5, with a tentative D call TRBD2 (5 bases). This CDR3 has 15 residues. V was pared by 6 bases and J by 4 bases, with 19 bases between. Per germline, CDR1 SGHKS and CDR2 YYEKEE (reference sequence). The CDR3 nucleotides are TGTGCCAGCAACAACAAGGAGGTAGGGCGAGAGACCCAGTACTTC. Its protein is CASNNKEVGRETQYF.

Comments on this clone: The germline gene is not matched at one end of the junction; a read error may be the cause. This rearrangement joins TRBV18 to TRBJ1-5; D uncertain. CDR1 and CDR2 from the germline V gene are KGHSH and LQKENI. The CDR3 is 15 amino acids. The CDR3 DNA is TGTGCCAGCTCACCACAGGGCACCCTCAATAAGCCCCAGCATTTT. It encodes CASSPQGTLNKPQHF.